A selection of T cell receptor beta chains follows, all from one sample in a study of CD8+ T cells in alopecia areata. This table comes from immunoSEQ multiplex PCR, and its TCRdb copy is limited to in-frame clones, with some not included. This table holds over 150,000 clones, roughly 50% found once. Specimen: CD8+ T cells sorted from blood, collected at week 24, from a patient treated with tofacitinib. All receptors derive from a human donor with alopecia areata. CDR3s include the opening cysteine and the closing phenylalanine or tryptophan. D genes are given only for firm matches. Some rows have no size entry. The others give once, few or many, or a class for an expanded clone.

>NA|TRBJ2-3|TRBV6-5|NA
TGTGCCAGCAGTTGGAGCGCAGGCACAGATACGCAGTATTTT
CASSWSAGTDTQYF
>TRBD1|TRBJ1-1|TRBV10-2|NA
TGCGCCAGCTCCACCCGGGACAGCAACACTGAAGCTTTCTTT
CASSTRDSNTEAFF
>NA|TRBJ2-5|TRBV27|few
TGTGCCAGCAGTCCCCAGGACAGCCAAGAGACCCAGTACTTC
CASSPQDSQETQYF
>TRBD1|TRBJ1-1|TRBV27|NA
TGTGCCAGCAGTTTTGGGACAGGGGCCGCTTTCTTT
CASSFGTGAAFF
>NA|TRBJ2-7|TRBV10-2|few
TGCGCCAGCACGCTAGCGGACAGTGGCGAGCAGTACTTC
CASTLADSGEQYF
>NA|TRBJ2-7|TRBV15|NA
TGTGCCACCAGCAGGGAGCGGACTAACTACGAGCAGTACTTC
CATSRERTNYEQYF
>NA|TRBJ2-1|TRBV27|NA
TGTGCCAGCAGTTTAGCTAAGGGCAATGAGCAGTTCTTC
CASSLAKGNEQFF
>NA|TRBJ2-7|TRBV7-9|once
TGTGCCAGCAGCTTCCTAAACGCCTACGAGCAGTACTTC
CASSFLNAYEQYF
>TRBD2|TRBJ2-3|TRBV29-1|NA
TGCAGCGTGCGCGGGACTAGCGGGGGGGGAAATAAAGCTGGAGATACGCAGTATTTT
CSVRGTSGGGNKAGDTQYF
>NA|TRBJ2-2|TRBV7-9|once
TGTGCCAGCAGCAAGGCGACAGCTTCCGGGGAGCTGTTTTTT
CASSKATASGELFF
>NA|TRBJ2-7|TRBV10-3|few
TGTGCCATCGGTAGCAGGGAGTACGAGCAGTACTTC
CAIGSREYEQYF
>NA|TRBJ1-2|TRBV30|NA
TGTGCCTGGAGATCAGCGTTAAGAGGCTACACCTTC
CAWRSALRGYTF
>NA|TRBJ2-7|TRBV12-5|NA
TGTGCTAGTGGTTTGGGTCCCTACGAGCAGTACTTC
CASGLGPYEQYF
>TRBD2|TRBJ2-1|TRBV2|NA
TGTGCCACCGGGGGGGTTAACAATGAGCAGTTCTTC
CATGGVNNEQFF
>NA|TRBJ2-3|TRBV5-1|NA
TGCGCCAGCAGCTTGACAGGGATAGACCACACAGATACGCAGTATTTT
CASSLTGIDHTDTQYF
>TRBD1|TRBJ2-5|TRBV7-8|NA
TGTGCCAGCAGAGACAGGGCGCTGGGGGAGACCCAGTACTTC
CASRDRALGETQYF
>NA|TRBJ2-7|TRBV29-1|NA
TGCAGCGCCCCAGTCGATTTTTACGAGCAGTACTTC
CSAPVDFYEQYF
>TRBD1|TRBJ1-2|TRBV7-9|NA
TGTGCCAGCAGCCTCCCGGGACAGGGGTACGGCTACACCTTC
CASSLPGQGYGYTF
>TRBD1|TRBJ1-2|TRBV4-1|NA
TGCGCCAGCAGCCAATGGGACAGGGGAGATGATGGCTACACCTTC
CASSQWDRGDDGYTF
>NA|TRBJ2-1|TRBV27|NA
TGTGCCAGCAGTTTATCTGTCGACCACTACAATGAGCAGTTCTTC
CASSLSVDHYNEQFF
>NA|TRBJ2-7|TRBV27|NA
TGTGCCAGCAGTTCCGACGACAACTACGAGCAGTACTTC
CASSSDDNYEQYF
>NA|TRBJ1-1|TRBV7-2|NA
TGTGCCAGCAGCCCTAGTCCGCTGACGGGGAACACTGAAGCTTTCTTT
CASSPSPLTGNTEAFF
>NA|TRBJ1-2|TRBV6-5|NA
TGTGCCAGCAGTTACTCGAGTGACAGTAACTATGGCTACACCTTC
CASSYSSDSNYGYTF
>TRBD2|TRBJ2-3|TRBV5-1|NA
TGCGCCAGCAGCTTGGAATTTAGCGGGGGGCCCACAGATACGCAGTATTTT
CASSLEFSGGPTDTQYF
>NA|TRBJ1-4|TRBV10-3|NA
TGTGCCATCAGTGGCCCCAAGGGTGAAAAACTGTTTTTT
CAISGPKGEKLFF
>NA|TRBJ1-1|TRBV10-3|once
TGTGCCATCAGCCCACAGGGGAACACTGAAGCTTTCTTT
CAISPQGNTEAFF
>NA|TRBJ2-7|TRBV5-4|once
TGTGCCAGCAGCCCTCCCTCGACAGATTACTCCTACGAGCAGTACTTC
CASSPPSTDYSYEQYF
>NA|TRBJ1-1|TRBV30|NA
TGTGCCTGCTATACTCGGGGGGAAGACACTGAAGCTTTCTTT
CACYTRGEDTEAFF
>TRBD1|TRBJ1-5|TRBV27|NA
TGTGCCAGCAGTCTAGGGGGCTCGAATCAGCCCCAGCATTTT
CASSLGGSNQPQHF
>TRBD2|TRBJ2-7|TRBV13|NA
TGTGCCAGCAGCACGCTTGGGACTAGCGGGGCTATTCCCTCCTACGAGCAGTACTTC
CASSTLGTSGAIPSYEQYF
>NA|TRBJ2-5|TRBV9|NA
TGTGCCAGCAGCGAGGTTCCGGAGGAGACCCAGTACTTC
CASSEVPEETQYF
>NA|TRBJ2-7|TRBV5-4|NA
TGTGCCAGCAGCTTGGAGGACGCCTACGAGCAGTACTTC
CASSLEDAYEQYF
>NA|TRBJ1-1|TRBV2|NA
TGTGCCAGCAGTGAATACAGAAGCGGCACTGAAGCTTTCTTT
CASSEYRSGTEAFF
>NA|TRBJ2-3|TRBV4-3|NA
TGCGCCAGCAGCCAAGATGTAACGGGCGGGCCAGCAGATACGCAGTATTTT
CASSQDVTGGPADTQYF
>NA|TRBJ1-1|TRBV5-1|once
TGCGCCAGCAGCCAGGGGAGAACTGAAGCTTTCTTT
CASSQGRTEAFF
>NA|TRBJ2-5|TRBV5-1|NA
TGCGCCAGCAGCTTCGCGAGGGGGGGTCAAGAGACCCAGTACTTC
CASSFARGGQETQYF
>NA|TRBJ2-7|TRBV30|once
TGTGCCTGGAGTGTAGGGACCGATTCCTACGAGCAGTACTTC
CAWSVGTDSYEQYF
>NA|TRBJ2-1|TRBV7-9|few
TGTGCCAGCAGCCCGGCGCTAGGGGGCTCCTACAATGAGCAGTTCTTC
CASSPALGGSYNEQFF
>NA|TRBJ2-2|TRBV7-9|NA
TGTGCCAGCAGCTTCGGGAGCACCGGGGAGCTGTTTTTT
CASSFGSTGELFF
>NA|TRBJ2-2|TRBV11-2|once
TGTGCCAGCAGCTTAGATGGGCACCGGGAGCTGTTTTTT
CASSLDGHRELFF
>TRBD2|TRBJ2-7|TRBV30|NA
TGTGCCTGGGCGGGGGGGCGAAGGGAGCAGTACTTC
CAWAGGRREQYF
>NA|TRBJ2-7|TRBV13|NA
TGTGCCAGCAGCTTAGAGGAGAACGAGCAGTACTTC
CASSLEENEQYF
>NA|TRBJ1-2|TRBV5-6|NA
TGTGCCAGCAGCCAACTCGAAAATGGCTACACCTTC
CASSQLENGYTF
>NA|TRBJ1-2|TRBV9|NA
TGTGCCAGCACCATCCGTGGGGGGAACTATGGCTACACCTTC
CASTIRGGNYGYTF
>TRBD2|TRBJ2-3|TRBV29-1|NA
TGCAGCGTTGCCGGCGGGGGGAGCACAGATACGCAGTATTTT
CSVAGGGSTDTQYF
>NA|TRBJ2-7|TRBV14|NA
TGTGCCAGCAGCCCGTTCCAGAAACCCTCCTACGAGCAGTACTTC
CASSPFQKPSYEQYF
>NA|TRBJ1-1|TRBV6-1|NA
TGTGCCAGCGGTAAGAACACTGAAGCTTTCTTT
CASGKNTEAFF
>TRBD1|TRBJ1-6|TRBV27|NA
TGTGCCAGCAGCGCCACGGGACAGGGTTATAATTCACCCCTCCACTTT
CASSATGQGYNSPLHF
>NA|TRBJ1-6|TRBV19|NA
TGTGCCAGTAGTAGGAAGGGGGGTGGTTCACCCCTCCACTTT
CASSRKGGGSPLHF